Below, 3 T cell receptor beta chains from the same sample are listed, as sequenced in a study of cytomegalovirus exposure and HLA in healthy donors. Produced via immunoSEQ multiplex PCR; TCRdb's table is partial and in-frame only. Of 150,000 to 200,000 clones listed, more than 65% were seen once; the top ten hold around an eighth. Input material: PBMCs. The source is a woman in her 30s in good health and CMV-seropositive.

J is TRBJ1-2 and V is TRBV28, with 7 bases lining up with TRBD1. The CDR3 contains 12 residues. After removal of 6 bases from V and 4 bases from J, the junction contained 2 bases not matched to a gene. Germline loops: CDR1 MDHEN, CDR2 SYDVKM. The CDR3 DNA follows: TGTGCCAGCAGCCGGGACAGCTATGGCTACACCTTC. Amino acids: CASSRDSYGYTF.

The chain links TRBV10-3 to TRBJ2-1, with TRBD2 matching over 11 bases. The V segment lost 4 bases and the J segment 0 bases; nucleotides outside the gene matches: 8. In germline, CDR1 is ENHRY, CDR2 SYGVKD. The CDR3 sequence is 18 residues long. CDR3 DNA: TGTGCCATCAGTGGTACCGGGACTAGCGGAAGCTCCTACAATGAGCAGTTCTTC. Its protein is CAISGTGTSGSSYNEQFF.

This chain uses TRBV7-9 with TRBJ2-7; the D gene is possibly TRBD2 (6 bases). The CDR3 is 14 amino acids. Germline loops: CDR1 SEHNR, CDR2 FQNEAQ (reference sequence). Trimming removed 5 bases at V and 4 bases at J, with 15 bases between. The DNA of the CDR3 is TGTGCCAGCAGCCCGGGGGTAGGAGGGTACGAGCAGTACTTC. It codes for CASSPGVGGYEQYF.